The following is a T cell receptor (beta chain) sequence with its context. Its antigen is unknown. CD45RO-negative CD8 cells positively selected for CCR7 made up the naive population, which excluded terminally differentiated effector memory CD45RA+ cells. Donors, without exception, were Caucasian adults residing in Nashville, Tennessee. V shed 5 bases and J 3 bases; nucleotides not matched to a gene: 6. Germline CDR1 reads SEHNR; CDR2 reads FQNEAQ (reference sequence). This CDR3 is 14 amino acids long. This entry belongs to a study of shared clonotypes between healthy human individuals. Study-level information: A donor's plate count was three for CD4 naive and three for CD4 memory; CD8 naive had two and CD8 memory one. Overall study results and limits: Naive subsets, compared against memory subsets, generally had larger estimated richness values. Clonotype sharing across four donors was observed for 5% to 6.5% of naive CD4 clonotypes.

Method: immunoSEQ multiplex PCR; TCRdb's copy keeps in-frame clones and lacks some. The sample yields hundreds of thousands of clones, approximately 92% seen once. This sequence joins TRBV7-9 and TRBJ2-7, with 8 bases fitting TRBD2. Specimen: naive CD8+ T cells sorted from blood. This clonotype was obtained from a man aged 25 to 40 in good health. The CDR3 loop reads CASSTGGIYYEQYF. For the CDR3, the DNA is TGTGCCAGCAGCACGGGGGGGATATACTACGAGCAGTACTTC.